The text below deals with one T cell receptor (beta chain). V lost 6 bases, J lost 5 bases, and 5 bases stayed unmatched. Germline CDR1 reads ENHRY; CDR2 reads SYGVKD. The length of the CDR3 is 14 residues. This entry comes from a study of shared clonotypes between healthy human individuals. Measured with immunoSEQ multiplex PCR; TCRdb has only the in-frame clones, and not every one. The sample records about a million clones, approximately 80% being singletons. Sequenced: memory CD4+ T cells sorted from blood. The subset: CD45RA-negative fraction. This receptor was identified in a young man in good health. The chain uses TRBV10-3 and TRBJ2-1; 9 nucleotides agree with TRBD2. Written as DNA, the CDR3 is TGTGCCATCAGGACCAGCGGGAGGCACAATGAGCAGTTCTTC. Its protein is CAIRTSGRHNEQFF.